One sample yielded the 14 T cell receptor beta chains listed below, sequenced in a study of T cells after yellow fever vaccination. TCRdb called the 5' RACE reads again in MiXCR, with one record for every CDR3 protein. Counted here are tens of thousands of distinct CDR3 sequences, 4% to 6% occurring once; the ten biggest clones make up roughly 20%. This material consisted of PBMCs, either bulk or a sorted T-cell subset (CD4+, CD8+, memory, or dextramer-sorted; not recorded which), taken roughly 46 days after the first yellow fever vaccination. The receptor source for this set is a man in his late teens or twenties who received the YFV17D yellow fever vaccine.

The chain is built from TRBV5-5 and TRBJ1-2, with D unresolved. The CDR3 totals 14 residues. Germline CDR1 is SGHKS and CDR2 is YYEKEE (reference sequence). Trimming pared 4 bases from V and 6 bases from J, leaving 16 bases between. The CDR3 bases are TGTGCCAGCAGCCCCGAATGGGGAGGCGATGGCTACACCTTC. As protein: CASSPEWGGDGYTF.

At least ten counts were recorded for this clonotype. The CDR3 protein is CASSPRRGHEQYF. The CDR3, as DNA: TGTGCCAGCAGCCCGCGGCGGGGCCACGAGCAGTACTTC. V usage is TRBV7-2 and J usage is TRBJ2-7; tentative D call: TRBD2 (6 bases). V was trimmed by 5 bases and J by 5 bases, leaving 13 bases between them. The CDR3 has 13 amino acids. In germline, CDR1 is SGHTA, CDR2 FQGNSA. Looking up the rest from reference TRBV7-2 and TRBJ2-7 gives the full variable domain: GAGVSQSPSNKVTEKGKDVELRCDPISGHTALYWYRQSLGQGLEFLIYFQGNSAPDKSGLPSDRFSAERTGGSVSTLTIQRTQQEDSAVYLCASSPRRGHEQYFGPGTRLTVT.

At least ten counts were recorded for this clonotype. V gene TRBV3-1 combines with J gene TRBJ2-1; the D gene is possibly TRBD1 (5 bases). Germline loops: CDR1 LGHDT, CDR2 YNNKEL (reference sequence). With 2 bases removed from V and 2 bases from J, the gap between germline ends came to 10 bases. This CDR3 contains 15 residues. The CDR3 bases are TGTGCCAGCAGCCAAAGAAGGGGTACCTACAATGAGCAGTTCTTC. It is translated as CASSQRRGTYNEQFF.

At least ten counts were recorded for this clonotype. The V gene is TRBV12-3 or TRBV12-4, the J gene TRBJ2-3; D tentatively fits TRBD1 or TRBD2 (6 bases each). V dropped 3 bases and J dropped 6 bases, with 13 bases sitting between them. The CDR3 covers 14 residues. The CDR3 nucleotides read TGTGCCAGCAGTTTGTTGGGGGGCGCCGATACGCAGTATTTT. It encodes CASSLLGGADTQYF.

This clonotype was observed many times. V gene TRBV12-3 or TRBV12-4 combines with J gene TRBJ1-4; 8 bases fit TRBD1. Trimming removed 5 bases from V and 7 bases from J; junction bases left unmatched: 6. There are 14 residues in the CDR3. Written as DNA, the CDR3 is TGTGCCAGCAGTCCAGGGGGCGGAGGTGAAAAACTGTTTTTT. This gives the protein CASSPGGGGEKLFF.

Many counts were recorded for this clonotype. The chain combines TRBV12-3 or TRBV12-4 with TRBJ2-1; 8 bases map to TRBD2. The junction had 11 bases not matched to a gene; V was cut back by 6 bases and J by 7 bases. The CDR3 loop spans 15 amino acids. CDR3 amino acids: CASSDRGLGRNEQFF. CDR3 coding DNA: TGTGCCAGCAGCGACCGGGGACTAGGAAGGAATGAGCAGTTCTTC.

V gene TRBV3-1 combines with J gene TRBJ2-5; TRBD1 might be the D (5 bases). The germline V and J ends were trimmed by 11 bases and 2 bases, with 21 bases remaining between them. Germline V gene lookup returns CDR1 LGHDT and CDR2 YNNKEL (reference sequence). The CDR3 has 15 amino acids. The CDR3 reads CACTQGVARQETQYF. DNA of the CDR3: TGTGCCTGCACCCAAGGGGTAGCCCGTCAAGAGACCCAGTACTTC.

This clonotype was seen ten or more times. The CDR3 DNA follows: TGTGCCAGCAGTTTAATCGGCGCGAGGCAGTACGTC. This codes for CASSLIGARQYV. The V call is TRBV28, the J call TRBJ2-7; no reliable D call. Deletions cut 2 bases from V and 9 bases from J, with 11 bases between. The CDR3 sequence is 12 residues long. CDR1 MDHEN and CDR2 SYDVKM come from the germline V gene.

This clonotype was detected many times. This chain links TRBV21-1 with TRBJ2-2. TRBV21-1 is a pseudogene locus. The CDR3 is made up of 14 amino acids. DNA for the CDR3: TGTGCCAGCAGCCCAGGCGTATCCACCGGGGAGCTGTTTTTT. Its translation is CASSPGVSTGELFF.

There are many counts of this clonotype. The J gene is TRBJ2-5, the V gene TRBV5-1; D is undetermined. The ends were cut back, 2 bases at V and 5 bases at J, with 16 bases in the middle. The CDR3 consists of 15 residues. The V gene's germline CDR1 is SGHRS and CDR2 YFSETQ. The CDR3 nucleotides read TGCGCCAGCAGCTTAGGTCAAACCTCTGAGGAGACCCAGTACTTC. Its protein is CASSLGQTSEETQYF. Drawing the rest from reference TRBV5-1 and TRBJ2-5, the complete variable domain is KAGVTQTPRYLIKTRGQQVTLSCSPISGHRSVSWYQQTPGQGLQFLFEYFSETQRNKGNFPGRFSGRQFSNSRSEMNVSTLELGDSALYLCASSLGQTSEETQYFGPGTRLLVL.

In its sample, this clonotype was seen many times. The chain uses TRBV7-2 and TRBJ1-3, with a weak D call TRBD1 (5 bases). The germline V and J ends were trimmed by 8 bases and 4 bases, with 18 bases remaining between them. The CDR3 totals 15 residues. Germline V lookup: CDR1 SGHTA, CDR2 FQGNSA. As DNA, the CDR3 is TGTGCCAGCCACACGATCGGGGCGGGCGGAAACACCATATATTTT. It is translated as CASHTIGAGGNTIYF.

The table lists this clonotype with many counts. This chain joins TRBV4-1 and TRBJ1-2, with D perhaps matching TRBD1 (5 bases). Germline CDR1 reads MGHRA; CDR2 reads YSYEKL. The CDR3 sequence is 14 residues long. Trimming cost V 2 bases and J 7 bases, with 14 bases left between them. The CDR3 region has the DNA TGCGCCAGCAGCCAAATATCGGGGGAAGGTGGCTACACCTTC. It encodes CASSQISGEGGYTF.

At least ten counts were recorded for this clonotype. The CDR3 is CAWSAWSVGNTIYF. CDR3 nucleotide sequence: TGTGCCTGGAGTGCTTGGTCAGTCGGAAACACCATATATTTT. V gene TRBV30 combines with J gene TRBJ1-3, with D hard to call. The CDR3 spans 14 residues. Germline values: CDR1 GTSNPN, CDR2 SVGIG (reference sequence). Trimming pared 1 base from V and 4 bases from J, leaving 11 bases between.

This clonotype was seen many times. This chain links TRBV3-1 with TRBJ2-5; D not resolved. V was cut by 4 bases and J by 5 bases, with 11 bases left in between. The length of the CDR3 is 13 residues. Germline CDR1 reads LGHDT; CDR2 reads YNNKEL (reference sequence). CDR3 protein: CASSRVVAETQYF. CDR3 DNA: TGTGCCAGCAGCCGCGTAGTCGCGGAGACCCAGTACTTC.